This is a list of T cell receptor beta chains from one sample in a study of shared clonotypes between healthy human individuals. Measured with immunoSEQ multiplex PCR; TCRdb has only the in-frame clones, and not every one. The profile shows under 2,000,000 clones, approximately 94% of them singletons. The sample taken for sequencing was naive CD8+ T cells sorted from blood. The source of these receptors is a young man in good health. CDR3s include the opening cysteine and the closing phenylalanine or tryptophan. A D gene is named only where the DNA matches it firmly. A clone size is listed for some rows: how often the clone was seen (once, few, many), or a class if it is expanded.

CDR3aa	CDR3nt	abundance	j_gene	v_gene	d_gene
CASSLTGRTSVNNEQFF	TGTGCCAGCAGCTTAACTGGACGGACTAGCGTCAACAATGAGCAGTTCTTC	.	TRBJ2-1	TRBV7-3	TRBD2
CARSQDRLVGPSGEQYF	TGTGCCAGAAGCCAGGACCGACTAGTGGGCCCAAGTGGCGAGCAGTACTTC	.	TRBJ2-7	TRBV5-3	.
CASSPTGLGQPQHF	TGTGCCAGCAGCCCGACAGGGCTTGGTCAGCCCCAGCATTTT	once	TRBJ1-5	TRBV28	TRBD1
CASSQENGGYEQFF	TGCGCCAGCAGCCAAGAGAATGGCGGCTACGAGCAGTTCTTC	.	TRBJ2-1	TRBV4-1	.
CASSFRQGWFEQFF	TGTGCCAGCAGTTTCCGACAGGGGTGGTTTGAGCAGTTCTTC	once	TRBJ2-1	TRBV28	TRBD1
CAWNRWTGPNTEAFF	TGTGCCTGGAATAGGTGGACAGGGCCGAACACTGAAGCTTTCTTT	.	TRBJ1-1	TRBV30	TRBD1
CASSLGGGNTEAFF	TGTGCCAGCAGCTTGGGAGGGGGTAACACTGAAGCTTTCTTT	.	TRBJ1-1	TRBV5-4	.
CASRLAGGETQYF	TGTGCCAGCAGGCTAGCGGGGGGTGAGACCCAGTACTTC	.	TRBJ2-5	TRBV5-4	TRBD2
CASSVEFRTDYYGYTF	TGTGCCAGCAGCGTAGAGTTCCGGACAGACTACTATGGCTACACCTTC	.	TRBJ1-2	TRBV9	.
CASSVGLNTEAFF	TGTGCCAGCAGTGTAGGGTTGAACACTGAAGCTTTCTTT	.	TRBJ1-1	TRBV2	.
CASSLMGNEQFF	TGTGCCAGCAGTTTAATGGGGAATGAGCAGTTCTTC	.	TRBJ2-1	TRBV27	.
CASSDTTVGGYTF	TGCGCCAGCAGTGACACTACCGTTGGAGGCTACACCTTC	.	TRBJ1-2	TRBV10-2	.
CATSTRGGDSNQPQHF	TGTGCCACCAGCACTCGGGGGGGGGATAGCAATCAGCCCCAGCATTTT	once	TRBJ1-5	TRBV15	.
CASSLMGEETQYF	TGTGCCAGCAGCTTGATGGGTGAGGAGACCCAGTACTTC	.	TRBJ2-5	TRBV5-6	.
CASSLGETSDPYEQYF	TGTGCCAGCAGCTTAGGGGAGACTAGCGACCCCTACGAGCAGTACTTC	.	TRBJ2-7	TRBV7-2	TRBD2
CAWSVVGQGAEFPNEQFF	TGTGCCTGGAGTGTAGTGGGACAGGGGGCGGAATTTCCCAATGAGCAGTTCTTC	.	TRBJ2-1	TRBV30	TRBD1
CASSLLTEFYGYTF	TGTGCCAGCAGTCTTCTGACGGAATTCTATGGCTACACCTTC	few	TRBJ1-2	TRBV28	.
CASSQGPGGQPQHF	TGTGCCAGCAGCCAAGGTCCGGGCGGTCAGCCCCAGCATTTT	.	TRBJ1-5	TRBV4-2	.
CASSLGTGDEQYF	TGTGCCAGCAGCTTAGGGACAGGAGACGAGCAGTACTTC	.	TRBJ2-7	TRBV7-9	TRBD1
CASNDRDRAYNEQFF	TGTGCCAGCAACGACCGGGACAGGGCCTACAATGAGCAGTTCTTC	.	TRBJ2-1	TRBV5-6	TRBD1
CASSLGRETQYF	TGTGCCAGCAGCTTGGGGCGAGAGACCCAGTACTTC	.	TRBJ2-5	TRBV5-4	.
CASSEGRTGNQPQHF	TGTGCCAGCAGTGAAGGAAGGACGGGCAATCAGCCCCAGCATTTT	.	TRBJ1-5	TRBV6-1	.
CASSQRAGGPETQYF	TGCGCCAGCAGCCAGAGAGCGGGGGGGCCTGAGACCCAGTACTTC	.	TRBJ2-5	TRBV4-1	TRBD2
CSVATDNEKLFF	TGCAGCGTTGCCACAGATAATGAAAAACTGTTTTTT	.	TRBJ1-4	TRBV29-1	.
CASSLGGSHEQYF	TGTGCCAGCAGCTTGGGAGGGTCCCACGAGCAGTACTTC	.	TRBJ2-7	TRBV5-4	.
CASSWRGYGNTIYF	TGTGCCAGCAGTTGGCGGGGATATGGAAACACCATATATTTT	once	TRBJ1-3	TRBV28	.
CASSLDPGDRPYGYTF	TGTGCCAGCAGCTTGGACCCCGGGGACAGGCCCTATGGCTACACCTTC	once	TRBJ1-2	TRBV5-5	TRBD1
CASSLKPPEAFF	TGTGCCAGCAGCTTAAAGCCCCCTGAAGCTTTCTTT	.	TRBJ1-1	TRBV7-9	.
CASSATGDGYTF	TGTGCCAGCAGCGCGACAGGGGATGGCTACACCTTC	.	TRBJ1-2	TRBV13	TRBD1
CASSLRQGNQPQHF	TGCGCCAGCAGCCTGCGACAGGGGAATCAGCCCCAGCATTTT	.	TRBJ1-5	TRBV4-1	TRBD1
CASSYDFPGYGYTF	TGTGCCAGCAGTTACGATTTTCCGGGCTATGGCTACACCTTC	.	TRBJ1-2	TRBV6-5	.
CASSPRGAPYEQYF	TGTGCCAGCTCACCAAGGGGTGCACCCTACGAGCAGTACTTC	.	TRBJ2-7	TRBV18	.
CSVEPGLQETQYF	TGCAGCGTTGAGCCGGGACTACAAGAGACCCAGTACTTC	.	TRBJ2-5	TRBV29-1	TRBD2
CASIPTGQATYEQYF	TGTGCCAGCATCCCTACGGGACAGGCCACCTACGAGCAGTACTTC	.	TRBJ2-7	TRBV28	TRBD1
CASSGLAVFYEQYF	TGTGCCAGCAGCGGACTAGCTGTATTCTACGAGCAGTACTTC	.	TRBJ2-7	TRBV25-1	TRBD2
CASTRPGGEPGELFF	TGTGCCAGCACCCGGCCAGGAGGAGAGCCCGGGGAGCTGTTTTTT	.	TRBJ2-2	TRBV27	.
CSVASRDQSSYEQYF	TGCAGCGTTGCGAGCCGGGACCAGAGCTCCTACGAGCAGTACTTC	.	TRBJ2-7	TRBV29-1	.
CASSNDKRTQETQYF	TGTGCCAGCAGCAACGACAAAAGAACCCAAGAGACCCAGTACTTC	.	TRBJ2-5	TRBV7-2	.
CASTGGSGHFYEQYF	TGTGCCAGTACGGGCGGGTCGGGACACTTCTACGAGCAGTACTTC	.	TRBJ2-7	TRBV19	.
CASSEGPGTYEQYF	TGTGCCAGCAGTGAGGGGCCAGGGACCTACGAGCAGTACTTC	.	TRBJ2-7	TRBV6-1	.
CATSRDSGASYEQYF	TGTGCCACCAGCAGAGACTCGGGGGCATCCTACGAGCAGTACTTC	.	TRBJ2-7	TRBV15	.
CASSGRDLRTDTQYF	TGTGCCAGCAGCGGCAGGGATCTCCGCACAGATACGCAGTATTTT	.	TRBJ2-3	TRBV11-2	.
CASSLGGTDTQYF	TGTGCTAGCAGCTTAGGGGGCACAGATACGCAGTATTTT	few	TRBJ2-3	TRBV7-7	.
CASSQDEASGRGTTYEQYF	TGTGCCAGCAGCCAAGATGAGGCTAGCGGGAGGGGCACAACCTACGAGCAGTACTTC	once	TRBJ2-7	TRBV14	TRBD2
CASSQDGGQEAFF	TGCGCCAGCAGCCAAGACGGAGGGCAAGAAGCTTTCTTT	.	TRBJ1-1	TRBV4-3	.
CASSIQRTGGTEAFF	TGTGCCAGCTCAATCCAGCGGACAGGGGGCACTGAAGCTTTCTTT	.	TRBJ1-1	TRBV6-6	TRBD1
CASSVGGAYNEQFF	TGTGCCAGCAGCGTCGGGGGGGCTTACAATGAGCAGTTCTTC	.	TRBJ2-1	TRBV9	TRBD2
CASSQDWASGGHNEQFF	TGCGCCAGCAGCCAAGATTGGGCTAGCGGAGGCCACAATGAGCAGTTCTTC	.	TRBJ2-1	TRBV4-3	TRBD2